The 3 T cell receptor beta chains below were found in one sample sequenced in a study of T-cell memory formation after mild COVID-19. TCRdb itself ran the 5' RACE reads through MiXCR, one entry per CDR3 protein. The sample has about 150,000 distinct CDR3 sequences, about an eighth seen once. Material: PBMCs or a T cell subset sorted from them (not recorded which). The receptors come from a man between 18 and 29 years old who had mild COVID-19 (a few samples of this study predate the infection). Cell type and time point are not known.

This clonotype was seen only a few times. The V call is TRBV19, the J call TRBJ1-5, with a possible D match to TRBD1 (6 bases). V dropped 8 bases and J dropped 1 base, with 12 bases sitting between them. The CDR3 sequence is 14 residues long. Germline CDR1 LNHDA, CDR2 SQIVND (reference sequence). The CDR3 DNA reads TGTGCCAGTGGGGGGGCAGGGAGCAATCAGCCCCAGCATTTT. As protein: CASGGAGSNQPQHF.

This clonotype was picked up many times. V and J are TRBV12-3 or TRBV12-4 and TRBJ1-1; TRBD1 might be the D (5 bases). The CDR3 length is 14 residues. The V gene lost 2 bases and the J gene lost 1 base, with 8 bases spanning the gap. In DNA form, the CDR3 reads TGTGCCAGCAGTTTAAGGAGGGGGAACACTGAAGCTTTCTTT. Residues: CASSLRRGNTEAFF.

This clonotype was counted between two and nine times. V and J are TRBV12-5 and TRBJ2-5; 7 positions agree with TRBD1. Germline-derived CDR1 and CDR2 are LGHNT and FRNRAP. After removal of 4 bases from V and 6 bases from J, the junction contained 17 bases not matched to a gene. This CDR3 has 17 residues. The CDR3 DNA follows: TGTGCTAGTGGTTCCAGCACAGGGGTGGGTCGGTGGCAGACCCAGTACTTC. Encoded protein: CASGSSTGVGRWQTQYF.